The rows below give T cell receptor beta chains drawn from one sample of a study of T cells in Graves' hyperthyroidism and ophthalmopathy. Via MiXCR, TCRdb re-called the multiplex PCR reads, giving one row per CDR3 protein. The top ten clones hold more than 4.5% of a sample with some 600,000 distinct CDR3 sequences, approximately 15% of them seen once. Material: blood. The receptors stem from a woman in her twenties or thirties with Graves' hyperthyroidism that later progressed to Graves' ophthalmopathy. Each CDR3 is given with its conserved first and last residue. D genes are given only for firm matches. Clone size appears in some rows only: once, few, many, or a class for an expanded clone.

clone size: many
J gene: TRBJ1-3
D gene: NA
V gene: TRBV11-3
CDR3 DNA: TGTGCCAGCAGCGGGAGTACTGGAAACACCATATATTTT
CDR3 protein: CASSGSTGNTIYF

clone size: many
J gene: TRBJ1-1
D gene: NA
V gene: TRBV20-1
CDR3 DNA: TGCAGTGCTAGAGTTAAGCTTTCGAACACTGAAGCTTTCTTT
CDR3 protein: CSARVKLSNTEAFF

clone size: NA
J gene: TRBJ2-2
D gene: TRBD1
V gene: TRBV7-8
CDR3 DNA: TGTGCCAGCAGCTTCGCCGGGACAGGGTATTCCGGGGAGCTGTTTTTT
CDR3 protein: CASSFAGTGYSGELFF

clone size: NA
J gene: TRBJ2-4
D gene: TRBD1
V gene: TRBV20-1
CDR3 DNA: TGCAGTGCTAGAGCCCAGGACAGGAGGTACTTC
CDR3 protein: CSARAQDRRYF

clone size: many
J gene: TRBJ1-3
D gene: NA
V gene: TRBV7-8
CDR3 DNA: TGTGCCAGCAGCCCAGCTACAGGGATCTCTGGAAACACCATATATTTT
CDR3 protein: CASSPATGISGNTIYF

clone size: few
J gene: TRBJ1-2
D gene: NA
V gene: TRBV18
CDR3 DNA: TGTGCCAGCTCGGCAGGGGCTCCCTATGGCTACACCTTC
CDR3 protein: CASSAGAPYGYTF

clone size: NA
J gene: TRBJ2-4
D gene: NA
V gene: TRBV28
CDR3 DNA: TGTGCCAGCAGTTTAGGGGGGCAGGACATTCAGTACTTC
CDR3 protein: CASSLGGQDIQYF

clone size: many
J gene: TRBJ1-1
D gene: NA
V gene: TRBV19
CDR3 DNA: TGTGCCAGTAGTATAGCCCCGGAAACTGAAGCTTTCTTT
CDR3 protein: CASSIAPETEAFF

clone size: many
J gene: TRBJ1-1
D gene: TRBD1
V gene: TRBV12-3/TRBV12-4
CDR3 DNA: TGTGCCAGCAGCCAAACAGGGGTGGGGAACACTGAAGCTTTCTTT
CDR3 protein: CASSQTGVGNTEAFF

clone size: few
J gene: TRBJ2-7
D gene: NA
V gene: TRBV30
CDR3 DNA: TGTGCCTGGCAAACAGGCTTTCCCCTCTACGAGCAGTACTTC
CDR3 protein: CAWQTGFPLYEQYF

clone size: many
J gene: TRBJ2-1
D gene: NA
V gene: TRBV19
CDR3 DNA: TGTGCCAATACGAAGGGGTTTGTCTACTCCTACAATGAGCAGTTCTTC
CDR3 protein: CANTKGFVYSYNEQFF

clone size: few
J gene: TRBJ2-1
D gene: NA
V gene: TRBV20-1
CDR3 DNA: TGCAGTGCCCGAGGTTCCGGGAACCACTACAATGAGCAGTTCTTC
CDR3 protein: CSARGSGNHYNEQFF

clone size: many
J gene: TRBJ2-7
D gene: TRBD2
V gene: TRBV20-1
CDR3 DNA: TGCAGTGCTAGATTCCCTAGCGGCTACGAGCAGTACTTC
CDR3 protein: CSARFPSGYEQYF

clone size: many
J gene: TRBJ2-7
D gene: NA
V gene: TRBV30
CDR3 DNA: TGTGCCTGGACCAAATCGACAGTTGAGCAGTACTTC
CDR3 protein: CAWTKSTVEQYF

clone size: few
J gene: TRBJ2-7
D gene: NA
V gene: TRBV4-2
CDR3 DNA: TGTGCCAGCAGCCAAGCCGGCGGGGTGGCCGAGCAGTACTTC
CDR3 protein: CASSQAGGVAEQYF

clone size: many
J gene: TRBJ2-1
D gene: NA
V gene: TRBV19
CDR3 DNA: TGTGCCAGTAGGACTCCAGGACAGCCTTACAATGAGCAGTTCTTC
CDR3 protein: CASRTPGQPYNEQFF

clone size: many
J gene: TRBJ1-1
D gene: NA
V gene: TRBV27
CDR3 DNA: TGTGCCAGCAGAGGCAGTATGAACACTGAAGCTTTCTTT
CDR3 protein: CASRGSMNTEAFF

clone size: NA
J gene: TRBJ2-1
D gene: TRBD2
V gene: TRBV19
CDR3 DNA: TGTGCCAGTACCGCCCTACCCACTAGCGGGACTGGTGAGCAGTTCTTC
CDR3 protein: CASTALPTSGTGEQFF

clone size: few
J gene: TRBJ2-1
D gene: TRBD2
V gene: TRBV6-1
CDR3 DNA: TGTGCCAGCGGACTAGCGGGAGGGATGAATGAGCAGTTCTTC
CDR3 protein: CASGLAGGMNEQFF

clone size: many
J gene: TRBJ2-7
D gene: NA
V gene: TRBV27
CDR3 DNA: TGTGCCGTACTCCCCCCGGGGGCTAGCGCGAGCTACGAGCAGTACTTC
CDR3 protein: CAVLPPGASASYEQYF

clone size: few
J gene: TRBJ1-2
D gene: TRBD1
V gene: TRBV2
CDR3 DNA: TGTGCCAGCCGTTCGAACAGGGGGCTGGATGGCTACACCTTC
CDR3 protein: CASRSNRGLDGYTF

clone size: many
J gene: TRBJ1-5
D gene: NA
V gene: TRBV6-2/TRBV6-3
CDR3 DNA: TGTGCCAGCAGTCAGAATGTTGCTCAGCCCCAGCATTTT
CDR3 protein: CASSQNVAQPQHF

clone size: NA
J gene: TRBJ1-1
D gene: NA
V gene: TRBV19
CDR3 DNA: TGTGCCAGTAGTAGCAACAGGGTCGGGACTGAAGCTTTCTTT
CDR3 protein: CASSSNRVGTEAFF

clone size: NA
J gene: TRBJ2-2
D gene: NA
V gene: TRBV2
CDR3 DNA: TGTGCCAGCCGGCCGAGAGCAGGGACGAACACCGGGGAGCTGTTTTTT
CDR3 protein: CASRPRAGTNTGELFF

clone size: many
J gene: TRBJ2-5
D gene: NA
V gene: TRBV7-9
CDR3 DNA: TGTGCCAGCAGCCTTGTTGCCCGGGAGACCCAGTACTTC
CDR3 protein: CASSLVARETQYF

clone size: many
J gene: TRBJ2-1
D gene: TRBD2
V gene: TRBV28
CDR3 DNA: TGTGCCAGCAACGCCGGGACTAGCGGGAGTTTCCCCTACAATGAGCAGTTCTTC
CDR3 protein: CASNAGTSGSFPYNEQFF

clone size: many
J gene: TRBJ1-6
D gene: TRBD1
V gene: TRBV7-3
CDR3 DNA: TGTGCCAGCAGCAAAACCGGGACAGGGAATTCACCCCTCCACTTT
CDR3 protein: CASSKTGTGNSPLHF

clone size: many
J gene: TRBJ2-7
D gene: TRBD2
V gene: TRBV9
CDR3 DNA: TGTGCCAGCAGCGTAGCTAGCGGGACTTCACCCTACGAGCAGTACTTC
CDR3 protein: CASSVASGTSPYEQYF

clone size: NA
J gene: TRBJ2-7
D gene: NA
V gene: TRBV5-5
CDR3 DNA: TGTGCCAGCAGCTTGGTTCTTCGGGGCTCCCACTACGAGCAGTACTTC
CDR3 protein: CASSLVLRGSHYEQYF

clone size: NA
J gene: TRBJ1-4
D gene: NA
V gene: TRBV7-9
CDR3 DNA: TGTGCCAGCAGCCACGACAGTGAAAAACTGTTTTTT
CDR3 protein: CASSHDSEKLFF

clone size: few
J gene: TRBJ2-7
D gene: TRBD1
V gene: TRBV19
CDR3 DNA: TGTGCCAGTAGGTCACAGGGGGTCCACGAGCAGTACTTC
CDR3 protein: CASRSQGVHEQYF

clone size: many
J gene: TRBJ1-2
D gene: NA
V gene: TRBV27
CDR3 DNA: TGTGCCAGCAGTTTAGGGGGGTGGGGTGGCTACACCTTC
CDR3 protein: CASSLGGWGGYTF

clone size: NA
J gene: TRBJ2-7
D gene: NA
V gene: TRBV10-3
CDR3 DNA: TGTGCCATCAGTGGAATGACTGGAGATACCTACGAGCAGTACTTC
CDR3 protein: CAISGMTGDTYEQYF

clone size: NA
J gene: TRBJ2-1
D gene: TRBD2
V gene: TRBV20-1
CDR3 DNA: TGCAGTGCGGACTCGGGGCGGGAGGGCTCAGATGAGCAGTTCTTC
CDR3 protein: CSADSGREGSDEQFF

clone size: many
J gene: TRBJ2-7
D gene: TRBD2
V gene: TRBV27
CDR3 DNA: TGTGCCAGCAGTTTTTCCCTAGCGGGAAACGAGCAGTACTTC
CDR3 protein: CASSFSLAGNEQYF

clone size: many
J gene: TRBJ1-2
D gene: TRBD1
V gene: TRBV3-1
CDR3 DNA: TGTGCCAGCAGCCAGGACTCCGGGACAGGGAATGGCTACACCTTC
CDR3 protein: CASSQDSGTGNGYTF

clone size: many
J gene: TRBJ2-7
D gene: NA
V gene: TRBV25-1
CDR3 DNA: TGTGCCAGCGGTGACCTCGATCTCTCCTACGAGCAGTACTTC
CDR3 protein: CASGDLDLSYEQYF

clone size: many
J gene: TRBJ1-1
D gene: NA
V gene: TRBV11-2
CDR3 DNA: TGTGCCAGCAGCTTAGTGTGGGGGGCGAACACTGAAGCTTTCTTT
CDR3 protein: CASSLVWGANTEAFF

clone size: few
J gene: TRBJ2-7
D gene: TRBD2
V gene: TRBV29-1
CDR3 DNA: TGCAGCGTTGCTCCCCTAGCGGGTTCCTACGAGCAGTACTTC
CDR3 protein: CSVAPLAGSYEQYF

clone size: NA
J gene: TRBJ1-3
D gene: NA
V gene: TRBV30
CDR3 DNA: TGTGCCTGGAGGAGGGGGGGGAACACCATATATTTT
CDR3 protein: CAWRRGGNTIYF

clone size: many
J gene: TRBJ2-1
D gene: NA
V gene: TRBV7-8
CDR3 DNA: TGTGCCAGCAGCTTAGGGGACCCAGGGGTTTTGGATGAGCAGTTCTTC
CDR3 protein: CASSLGDPGVLDEQFF

clone size: NA
J gene: TRBJ1-5
D gene: NA
V gene: TRBV6-5
CDR3 DNA: TGTGCCAGCAGTTACCTGGGGGGCATGGGTCAGCCCCAGCATTTT
CDR3 protein: CASSYLGGMGQPQHF

clone size: many
J gene: TRBJ1-2
D gene: NA
V gene: TRBV6-1
CDR3 DNA: TGTGCCAGCAGTTTAGGGCAGGACTTCTATGGCTACACCTTC
CDR3 protein: CASSLGQDFYGYTF

clone size: many
J gene: TRBJ2-2
D gene: NA
V gene: TRBV2
CDR3 DNA: TGTGCCAGCAACGCGGTCCTCACCGGGGAGCTGTTTTTT
CDR3 protein: CASNAVLTGELFF

clone size: many
J gene: TRBJ1-1
D gene: NA
V gene: TRBV7-9
CDR3 DNA: TGTGCCAGCAGCTCTGGGGGTAGGTGGAACACTGAAGCTTTCTTT
CDR3 protein: CASSSGGRWNTEAFF

clone size: many
J gene: TRBJ1-1
D gene: NA
V gene: TRBV7-2
CDR3 DNA: TGTGCCAGCAGCCTCCTGTGGGGGGCCGGGGGTTACACTGAAGCTTTCTTT
CDR3 protein: CASSLLWGAGGYTEAFF

clone size: NA
J gene: TRBJ1-2
D gene: NA
V gene: TRBV15
CDR3 DNA: TGTGCCACCAGCACCCGGGGAGCAGGGTTCAATGGCTACACCTTC
CDR3 protein: CATSTRGAGFNGYTF

clone size: many
J gene: TRBJ1-2
D gene: NA
V gene: TRBV18
CDR3 DNA: TGTGCCAGCTCACAACAGGGTTTGTTTGGCTACACCTTC
CDR3 protein: CASSQQGLFGYTF

clone size: many
J gene: TRBJ2-7
D gene: TRBD1
V gene: TRBV12-5
CDR3 DNA: TGTGCTAGTGGTTTGCTAGGGGGCGACAACTACGAGCAGTACTTC
CDR3 protein: CASGLLGGDNYEQYF

clone size: many
J gene: TRBJ2-1
D gene: NA
V gene: TRBV2
CDR3 DNA: TGTGCCAGCAGTATAGACTCGAGCTCCTACAATGAGCAGTTCTTC
CDR3 protein: CASSIDSSSYNEQFF

clone size: NA
J gene: TRBJ2-4
D gene: NA
V gene: TRBV7-3
CDR3 DNA: TGTGCCAGCAGTCCTCGGGGGGCAGAAAACATTCAGTACTTC
CDR3 protein: CASSPRGAENIQYF

clone size: many
J gene: TRBJ1-2
D gene: NA
V gene: TRBV6-1
CDR3 DNA: TGTGCCAGCAGTGCAGGACCGGTAAACTATGGCTACACCTTC
CDR3 protein: CASSAGPVNYGYTF

clone size: many
J gene: TRBJ1-5
D gene: NA
V gene: TRBV9
CDR3 DNA: TGTGCCAGCAGCGTAGCGGGTGATAGCAATCAGCCCCAGCATTTT
CDR3 protein: CASSVAGDSNQPQHF

clone size: NA
J gene: TRBJ1-2
D gene: TRBD1
V gene: TRBV11-3
CDR3 DNA: TGTGCCAGCAGCGCGGGACAGGGAGGAGCTAGCTACACCTTC
CDR3 protein: CASSAGQGGASYTF